This T cell receptor (beta chain) was captured by sequencing in a study of beta chain features in type 1 diabetes. Germline V gene sequence: CDR1 SGHDT, CDR2 YYEEEE. Trimming took 5 bases from V and 7 from J; bases not matched to a gene: 2. The CDR3 is 11 residues long. This clone has just a few counts. Its antigen remains unknown. General observations from the study: A cDNA-based sequencing approach could over-represent cells with high TCR expression.

The whole isolated RNA underwent reverse transcription, so sequencing captured expressed TCRB transcripts. The assay was immunoSEQ multiplex PCR, and TCRdb's table has in-frame clones only and misses some. Among about 410,000 clones, roughly 13% were seen once, and the ten largest hold around 0.035%. The source is a man in his thirties or forties in good health. The sample was naive CD4+ T cells from blood. This sequence joins TRBV5-6 and TRBJ1-2; 7 bases fit TRBD1. CDR3 in DNA: TGTGCCAGCAGGAGGGGGCCTGGCTACACCTTC. This encodes CASRRGPGYTF.